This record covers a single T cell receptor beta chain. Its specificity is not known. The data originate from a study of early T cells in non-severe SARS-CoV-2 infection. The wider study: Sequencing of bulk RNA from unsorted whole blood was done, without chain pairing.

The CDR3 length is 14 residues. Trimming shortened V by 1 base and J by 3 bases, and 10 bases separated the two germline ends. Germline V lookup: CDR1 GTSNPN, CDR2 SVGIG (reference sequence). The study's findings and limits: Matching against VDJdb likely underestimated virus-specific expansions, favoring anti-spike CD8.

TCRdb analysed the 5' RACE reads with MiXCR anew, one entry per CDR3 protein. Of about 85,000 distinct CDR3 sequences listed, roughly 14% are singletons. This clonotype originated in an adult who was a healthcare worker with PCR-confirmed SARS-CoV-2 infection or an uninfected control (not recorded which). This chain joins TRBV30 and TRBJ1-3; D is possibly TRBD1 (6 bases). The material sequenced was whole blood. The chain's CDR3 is CAWSGTAFGNTIYF. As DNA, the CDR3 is TGTGCCTGGAGTGGGACAGCGTTTGGAAACACCATATATTTT.